This T cell receptor beta chain was sequenced during a study of blood T cell repertoires in COVID-19. Across the study: Both acute and convalescent COVID-19 samples were obtained from the United States, Italy and Spain. The cDNA or gDNA used as material had been derived from T cells, B-cell-depleted T cells, or PBMCs.

CDR1 and CDR2 from the germline V gene are SQVTM and ANQGSEA. The CDR3 is 18 amino acids. Between the trimmed V and J ends, which lost 6 bases and 0 bases, there was a span of 24 bases. In the source study's methods: Reference gene primer amplification yielded estimated nucleated cell counts. TCRdb keeps only in-frame clones here, not all; method: immunoSEQ multiplex PCR. The V and J calls and the clone size are those of that table, but D and trimming were determined from the DNA. The sample comprises around 250,000 clones, around 83% of which are singletons, and 4.5% to 7% rests with the top ten. The source of this sequence is a man older than 75 with acute or convalescent COVID-19. The sequenced sample was peripheral blood. The V and J genes are TRBV29-1 and TRBJ1-5, with D unresolved. Here the CDR3 reads CSVACHKRTVYSNQPQHF. CDR3 bases: TGCAGCGTCGCCTGCCACAAGCGGACCGTCTATAGCAATCAGCCCCAGCATTTT.